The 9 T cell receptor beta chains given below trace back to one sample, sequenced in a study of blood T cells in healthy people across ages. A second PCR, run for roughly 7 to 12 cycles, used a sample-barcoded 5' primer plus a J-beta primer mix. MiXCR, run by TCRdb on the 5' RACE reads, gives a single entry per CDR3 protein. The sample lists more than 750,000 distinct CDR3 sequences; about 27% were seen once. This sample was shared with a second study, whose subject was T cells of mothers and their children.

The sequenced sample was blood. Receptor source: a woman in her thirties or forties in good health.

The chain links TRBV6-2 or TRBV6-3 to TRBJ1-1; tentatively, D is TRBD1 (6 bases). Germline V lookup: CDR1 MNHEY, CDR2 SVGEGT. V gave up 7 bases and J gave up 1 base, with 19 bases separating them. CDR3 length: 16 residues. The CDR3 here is CASTRRRGSANTEAFF. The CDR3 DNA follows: TGTGCCAGCACCCGCAGGAGGGGGTCGGCGAACACTGAAGCTTTCTTT.

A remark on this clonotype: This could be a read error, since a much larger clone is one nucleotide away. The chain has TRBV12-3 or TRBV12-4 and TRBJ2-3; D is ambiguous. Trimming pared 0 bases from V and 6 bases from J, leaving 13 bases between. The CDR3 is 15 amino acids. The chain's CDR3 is CASSLARSSSDTQYF. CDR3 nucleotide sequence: TGTGCCAGCAGTTTAGCGCGGAGTAGTAGTGATACGCAGTATTTT.

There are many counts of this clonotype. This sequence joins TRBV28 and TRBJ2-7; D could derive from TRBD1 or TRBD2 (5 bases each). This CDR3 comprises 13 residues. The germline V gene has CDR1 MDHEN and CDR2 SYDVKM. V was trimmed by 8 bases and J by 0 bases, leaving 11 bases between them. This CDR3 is CASGTAYSYEQYF. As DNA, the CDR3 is TGTGCCAGCGGGACGGCCTACTCCTACGAGCAGTACTTC.

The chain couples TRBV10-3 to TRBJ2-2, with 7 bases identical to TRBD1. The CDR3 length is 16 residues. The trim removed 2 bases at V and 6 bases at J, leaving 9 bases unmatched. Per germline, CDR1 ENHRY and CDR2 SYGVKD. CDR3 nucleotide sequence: TGTGCCATCAGTGAGCCAGGGGGAAATCATGCCGGGGAGCTGTTTTTT. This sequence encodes CAISEPGGNHAGELFF.

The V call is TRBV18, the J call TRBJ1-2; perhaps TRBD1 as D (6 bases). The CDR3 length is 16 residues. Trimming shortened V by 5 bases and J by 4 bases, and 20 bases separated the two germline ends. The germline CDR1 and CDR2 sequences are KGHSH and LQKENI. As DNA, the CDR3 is TGTGCCAGCTCAGAAGGGGGACGAATCTCACTCTATGGCTACACCTTC. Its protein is CASSEGGRISLYGYTF.

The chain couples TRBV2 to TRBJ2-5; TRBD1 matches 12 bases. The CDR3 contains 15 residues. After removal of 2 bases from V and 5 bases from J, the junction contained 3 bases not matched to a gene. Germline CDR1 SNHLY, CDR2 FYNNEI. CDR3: CASSELGQGAETQYF. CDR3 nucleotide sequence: TGTGCCAGCAGTGAATTGGGACAGGGGGCTGAGACCCAGTACTTC.

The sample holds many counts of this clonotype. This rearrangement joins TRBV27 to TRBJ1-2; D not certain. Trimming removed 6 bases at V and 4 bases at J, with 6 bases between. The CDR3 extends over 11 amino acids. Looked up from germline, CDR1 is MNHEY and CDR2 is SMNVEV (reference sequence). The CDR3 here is CASRGGYGYTF. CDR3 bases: TGTGCCAGCAGGGGTGGCTATGGCTACACCTTC.

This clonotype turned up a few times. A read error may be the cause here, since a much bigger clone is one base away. The CDR3 loop reads CASTLFRPGQGYNEQYF. The CDR3 DNA reads as TGTGCCAGCACCCTTTTTAGACCGGGACAGGGGTACAATGAGCAGTACTTC. V and J are TRBV12-3 or TRBV12-4 and TRBJ2-1; 10 bases map to TRBD1. The DNA end is more similar to TRBJ2-7, so the J call may be wrong. The CDR3 covers 17 residues.

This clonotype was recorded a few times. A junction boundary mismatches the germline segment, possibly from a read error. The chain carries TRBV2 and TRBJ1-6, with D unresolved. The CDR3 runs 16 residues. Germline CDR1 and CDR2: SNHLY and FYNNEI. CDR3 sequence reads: CASSRTRETLGSLLHF. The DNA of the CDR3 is TGTGCCAGCAGTAGAACCCGGGAGACCCTAGGGTCACTCCTCCACTTT.